This T cell receptor beta chain came from a study of blood T cell repertoires in COVID-19. A single count supports this clone. The authors' processing: Reference gene primers were amplified, and this amplification served to estimate nucleated cell counts. Repertoires were generated with immunoSEQ multiplex PCR, while TCRdb's copy carries only in-frame clones and drops some. V and J calls plus clone size are reproduced from that table; the DNA served to infer D and trimming. The table has under 130,000 clones, about four fifths seen once. The CDR3 is 17 amino acids. The V segment lost 2 bases and the J segment 2 bases; nucleotides outside the gene matches: 9. Per germline, CDR1 LNHDA and CDR2 SQIVND (reference sequence).

The TCR sequence derives from a woman older than 75 with acute or convalescent COVID-19. Sequences were obtained from peripheral blood. The rearrangement links TRBV19 to TRBJ2-5, with 9 bases that match TRBD1. The DNA for the CDR3 is TGTGCCAGTAGTATAAAGGCGGACAGGGGCGGTCAAGAGACCCAGTACTTC. It is translated as CASSIKADRGGQETQYF.